This T cell receptor beta chain was observed in a study of cytomegalovirus exposure and HLA in healthy donors. Overall study findings and caveats: It was reported that TCR beta sequences correctly inferred the HLA-A and HLA-B alleles for most subjects. Judged likely to be a sequencing artifact was a cluster of highly shared sequence variants. Later analysis suggested most CMV-associated TCR beta chains were HLA-restricted. As was reported, the classifier diagnosed cytomegalovirus status with high specificity and sensitivity.

PCR involved 60 Vbeta and 13 Jbeta primers. Assay used: immunoSEQ multiplex PCR; TCRdb lists only in-frame clones, some missing. This table has 80,000 to 100,000 clones, over 65% appearing once. The CDR3 runs to 15 residues. Per germline, CDR1 SGHAT and CDR2 FQNNGV. V lost 1 base and J 7 bases, leaving 14 bases between the germline ends. This clone has a handful of counts. The antigen remains undetermined. The TCR was taken from a human donor in good health. The chain recombines TRBV11-2 with TRBJ2-1; D ambiguous. Source material: PBMCs. The CDR3 here is CASSLGQKIGNEQFF. The DNA for the CDR3 is TGTGCCAGCAGCTTAGGCCAGAAAATCGGGAATGAGCAGTTCTTC.